Below are 5 T cell receptor beta chains sequenced from a single sample in a study of shared T cell receptors in the human thymus. Measured with immunoSEQ multiplex PCR; TCRdb has only the in-frame clones, and not every one. The repertoire includes hundreds of thousands of clones, roughly 86% of them detected once, and more than 0.009% sits in the top ten. The same sample was also studied in work on human thymus T cells.

What was sequenced was thymocytes. The receptors originated from a boy younger than two with a congenital heart defect.

The chain employs TRBV4-1 and TRBJ1-4, with unresolved D. Trimming cost V 8 bases and J 6 bases, with 10 bases left between them. Germline V gene data show CDR1 as MGHRA and CDR2 as YSYEKL. The CDR3 has 12 amino acids. The CDR3 region is CASAGNDEKLFF. The CDR3 DNA follows: TGCGCCAGCGCGGGGAACGATGAAAAACTGTTTTTT.

This chain joins TRBV5-1 and TRBJ2-1, with 9 nucleotides matching TRBD2. Trimming cost V 4 bases and J 12 bases; bases outside gene matches: 20. Germline CDR1 reads SGHRS; CDR2 reads YFSETQ. This CDR3 is 17 amino acids long. The CDR3 DNA reads as TGCGCCAGCAGCCCCTCCAGCGGGAGGAATGCCGACGACGGGCAGTTCTTC. Translation: CASSPSSGRNADDGQFF.

The rearrangement joins TRBV28 to TRBJ1-5; D is unclear. V lost 8 bases, J lost 7 bases, and 18 bases lay in between. This CDR3 spans 14 amino acids. CDR1 is MDHEN, CDR2 SYDVKM, per germline. This CDR3 reads CASCPPSGSQPQHF. In DNA, the CDR3 is TGTGCCAGCTGCCCTCCCTCAGGTTCACAGCCCCAGCATTTT.

V usage is TRBV28 and J usage is TRBJ1-2; 10 bases map to TRBD1. This CDR3 contains 16 residues. Germline assignment: CDR1 MDHEN and CDR2 SYDVKM. After removal of 4 bases from V and 8 bases from J, the junction contained 13 bases not matched to a gene. In DNA form, the CDR3 reads TGTGCCAGCAGTTCCCGGACAGGGGGATGGGTTAGAGGCTACACCTTC. Its translation is CASSSRTGGWVRGYTF.

V is TRBV28 and J is TRBJ2-3; 9 bases agree with TRBD1. Per the germline V gene, CDR1 is MDHEN and CDR2 is SYDVKM. Losses at the gene ends were 4 bases for V and 4 bases for J; bases not matched to a gene: 6. The CDR3 loop spans 15 amino acids. CDR3 loop: CASSWGQGLSDTQYF. The CDR3 bases are TGTGCCAGCAGTTGGGGACAGGGCCTCTCAGATACGCAGTATTTT.